These 2 T cell receptor beta chains originate from one sample sequenced in a study of T cell responses to AZD1222 COVID-19 vaccine. The method was immunoSEQ multiplex PCR; TCRdb's version includes in-frame clones alone and lacks a portion of them. There are 90,000 to 150,000 clones in the sample; around 90% occur only once, and 6.5% to 9% lies in the top ten. The sequences come from peripheral blood, collected on day 0 of AZD1222 vaccination. These receptors were obtained from an adult in good health.

V usage is TRBV29-1 and J usage is TRBJ1-1; D perhaps matches TRBD1 (5 bases). The CDR3 loop spans 15 amino acids. The germline gives CDR1 SQVTM, CDR2 ANQGSEA. Trimming stripped 0 bases from V and 0 bases from J, with 11 bases between. CDR3 amino acids: CSVEDERGMNTEAFF. CDR3 nucleotides: TGCAGCGTTGAAGATGAGAGGGGAATGAACACTGAAGCTTTCTTT.

The rearrangement links TRBV2 to TRBJ1-6; D gene unclear. CDR1 is SNHLY, CDR2 FYNNEI, per germline. Trimming left V 6 bases short and J 9 bases short, with 12 bases between. The CDR3 is 13 amino acids. The CDR3 coding sequence is TGTGCCAGCAGCGCCTCGGGAGGTTCACCCCTCCACTTT. It translates to CASSASGGSPLHF.